This is a list of T cell receptor beta chains from one sample in a study of OX40 agonist ivuxolimab in advanced cancers. Some clones are missing from TCRdb's copy, which holds only in-frame ones; the method was immunoSEQ multiplex PCR. The sample contains 150,000 to 180,000 clones, approximately 94% of which appear only once. Material: CD4+ or CD8+ T cells sorted from blood, obtained in a trial of the OX40 agonist ivuxolimab. The origin of the receptors is an adult with an advanced solid tumor such as melanoma, head and neck, liver or kidney cancer. CDR3s include the opening cysteine and the closing phenylalanine or tryptophan. Fields, in order: D gene, V gene, J gene, clone size, CDR3 protein, CDR3 DNA. The D gene is left open where the match is weak. Clone size is shown for a subset of rows, as once, few, many or a class of expanded clone.

>NA|TRBV7-2|TRBJ1-6|NA
CASSLPPRGGVDSPLHF
TGTGCCAGCAGCTTACCCCCCCGGGGGGGTGTGGATTCACCCCTCCACTTT
>TRBD1|TRBV9|TRBJ2-5|NA
CASSVGQPQETQYF
TGTGCCAGCAGCGTGGGACAGCCCCAAGAGACCCAGTACTTC
>NA|TRBV5-4|TRBJ2-3|NA
CASSARAADTQYF
TGTGCCAGCAGCGCCCGGGCGGCGGATACGCAGTATTTT
>TRBD2|TRBV19|TRBJ2-7|NA
CASSSPAGGLYEQYF
TGTGCCAGTAGTTCTCCAGCGGGGGGACTCTACGAGCAGTACTTC
>NA|TRBV5-1|TRBJ2-7|NA
CASSLFQQQAEQYF
TGCGCCAGCAGCTTGTTCCAGCAGCAAGCCGAGCAGTACTTC
>NA|TRBV6-5|TRBJ2-7|NA
CASSKQIEQYF
TGTGCCAGCAGTAAGCAGATCGAGCAGTACTTC
>NA|TRBV5-1|TRBJ2-7|NA
CASSSSYEQYF
TGCGCCAGCAGCTCCTCCTACGAGCAGTACTTC
>NA|TRBV5-4|TRBJ2-5|NA
CASSHIWGRGGQETQYF
TGTGCCAGCAGCCATATTTGGGGTAGGGGGGGCCAAGAGACCCAGTACTTC
>TRBD2|TRBV19|TRBJ2-2|NA
CASTYSGMARTGELFF
TGTGCCAGTACCTATAGCGGGATGGCTCGCACCGGGGAGCTGTTTTTT
>NA|TRBV7-2|TRBJ2-1|NA
CASSSAAKPSYNEQFF
TGTGCCAGCAGCTCCGCCGCGAAACCCTCCTACAATGAGCAGTTCTTC
>TRBD1|TRBV5-1|TRBJ2-7|NA
CASSSGTGLDEQYF
TGCGCCAGCAGCTCCGGGACAGGGTTGGACGAGCAGTACTTC
>NA|TRBV4-1|TRBJ1-5|NA
CASSQDRGANQPQHF
TGCGCCAGCAGCCAAGATCGAGGGGCAAATCAGCCCCAGCATTTT
>NA|TRBV6-6|TRBJ1-5|NA
CASSPHPTDNQPQHF
TGTGCCAGCAGTCCCCACCCGACTGACAATCAGCCCCAGCATTTT
>NA|TRBV6-4|TRBJ1-4|NA
CASSDREGEKLFF
TGTGCCAGCAGTGACAGGGAGGGTGAAAAACTGTTTTTT
>NA|TRBV19|TRBJ2-2|NA
CASSIQGNTGELFF
TGTGCCAGTAGTATACAGGGAAATACCGGGGAGCTGTTTTTT
>TRBD1|TRBV28|TRBJ2-7|NA
CASSLLKTGKWYEQYF
TGTGCCAGCAGCCTCCTAAAGACAGGGAAATGGTACGAGCAGTACTTC
>TRBD1|TRBV7-2|TRBJ2-5|NA
CASSARQGRKIETQYF
TGTGCCAGCAGCGCACGACAGGGGCGGAAAATAGAGACCCAGTACTTC
>TRBD1|TRBV19|TRBJ2-3|NA
CASSPTGTGGSTDTQYF
TGTGCCAGTAGTCCCACAGGGACAGGGGGTAGCACAGATACGCAGTATTTT
>NA|TRBV9|TRBJ2-3|NA
CASSSSAGGRADTQYF
NA
>NA|TRBV4-2|TRBJ2-3|NA
CASMESDTDTQYF
TGTGCCAGCATGGAGAGCGACACAGATACGCAGTATTTT
>TRBD2|TRBV27|TRBJ2-2|NA
CASSLPWEGRTGELFF
TGTGCCAGCAGTTTACCCTGGGAGGGAAGAACCGGGGAGCTGTTTTTT
>NA|TRBV20-1|TRBJ1-1|few
CSAGAVIEAFF
TGCAGTGCTGGAGCAGTTATTGAAGCTTTCTTT
>TRBD1|TRBV7-2|TRBJ2-7|NA
CASSLNTGGEQYF
TGTGCCAGCAGCCTTAACACAGGGGGAGAGCAGTACTTC
>NA|TRBV6-6|TRBJ1-1|NA
CASRINTEAFF
TGTGCCAGCAGAATAAACACTGAAGCTTTCTTT
>TRBD1|TRBV12-5|TRBJ1-2|NA
CASGLDPGTGVFGYTF
TGTGCTAGTGGTTTGGATCCTGGGACAGGGGTGTTCGGCTACACCTTC
>TRBD1|TRBV28|TRBJ2-1|NA
CASRTYGQGPYNEQFF
TGTGCCAGCAGAACTTATGGACAGGGACCATACAATGAGCAGTTCTTC
>NA|TRBV28|TRBJ2-6|NA
CASNFGQIRAGANVLTF
TGTGCCAGCAATTTCGGGCAGATAAGAGCTGGGGCCAACGTCCTGACTTTC
>TRBD1|TRBV4-3|TRBJ2-7|NA
CASSQEWAEQGAKNEQYF
TGCGCCAGCAGCCAAGAGTGGGCCGAACAGGGGGCGAAGAACGAGCAGTACTTC
>NA|TRBV15|TRBJ1-1|once
CATSRGTLDTEAFF
TGTGCCACCAGCAGGGGAACATTGGACACTGAAGCTTTCTTT
>TRBD2|TRBV6-1|TRBJ2-5|NA
CATQGLAGAIGTQYF
TGTGCCACCCAAGGACTAGCGGGAGCAATTGGGACCCAGTACTTC
>NA|TRBV4-1|TRBJ1-2|NA
CASSQDWGPRGYTF
TGCGCCAGCAGCCAAGATTGGGGGCCTCGCGGCTACACCTTC
>NA|TRBV10-3|TRBJ1-1|NA
CAISEWGSRNTEAFF
TGTGCCATCAGTGAGTGGGGCAGTAGGAACACTGAAGCTTTCTTT